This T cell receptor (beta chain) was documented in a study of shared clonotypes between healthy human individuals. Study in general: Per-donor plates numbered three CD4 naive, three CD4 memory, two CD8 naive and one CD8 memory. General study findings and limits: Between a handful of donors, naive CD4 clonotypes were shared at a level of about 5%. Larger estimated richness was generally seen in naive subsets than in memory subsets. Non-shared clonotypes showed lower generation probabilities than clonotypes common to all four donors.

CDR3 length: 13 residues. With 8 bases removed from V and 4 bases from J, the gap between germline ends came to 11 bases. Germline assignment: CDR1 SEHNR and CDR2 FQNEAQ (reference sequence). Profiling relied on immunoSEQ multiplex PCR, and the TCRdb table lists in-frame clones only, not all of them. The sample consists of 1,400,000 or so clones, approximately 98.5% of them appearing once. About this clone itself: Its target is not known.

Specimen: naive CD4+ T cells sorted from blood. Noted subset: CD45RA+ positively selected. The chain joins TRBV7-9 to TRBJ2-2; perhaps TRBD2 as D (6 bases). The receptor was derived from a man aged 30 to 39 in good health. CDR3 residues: CASGGRGTGELFF. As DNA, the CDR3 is TGTGCCAGCGGAGGGAGAGGCACCGGGGAGCTGTTTTTT. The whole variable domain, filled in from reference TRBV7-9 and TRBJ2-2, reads DTGVSQNPRHKITKRGQNVTFRCDPISEHNRLYWYRQTLGQGPEFLTYFQNEAQLEKSRLLSDRFSAERPKGSFSTLEIQRTEQGDSAMYLCASGGRGTGELFFGEGSRLTVL.